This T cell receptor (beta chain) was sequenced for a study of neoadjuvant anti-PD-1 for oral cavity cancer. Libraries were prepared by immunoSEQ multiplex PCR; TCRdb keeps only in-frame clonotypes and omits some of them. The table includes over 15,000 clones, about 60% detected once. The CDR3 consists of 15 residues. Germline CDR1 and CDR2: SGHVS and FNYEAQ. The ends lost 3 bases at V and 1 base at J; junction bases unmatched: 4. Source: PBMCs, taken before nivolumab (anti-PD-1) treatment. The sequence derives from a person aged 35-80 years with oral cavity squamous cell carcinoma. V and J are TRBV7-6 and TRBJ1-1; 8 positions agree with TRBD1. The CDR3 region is CASSLGQATNTEAFF. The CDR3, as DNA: TGTGCCAGCAGCTTGGGACAGGCCACGAACACTGAAGCTTTCTTT.